Listed below are T cell receptor beta chains from one sample, sequenced in a study of blood T cell repertoires in COVID-19. Here immunoSEQ multiplex PCR was the method, and the copy in TCRdb shows in-frame clones only, minus some. The sample consists of fewer than 300,000 clones, 83% of them appearing once. The source material was peripheral blood. The receptors were sampled from a woman aged 65 to 85 with active or convalescent COVID-19. CDR3s include the opening cysteine and the closing phenylalanine or tryptophan. The order of the fields is V gene, D gene, clone size, J gene, CDR3 DNA, CDR3 protein. The D gene is left open where the match is weak. Size is omitted from some rows. Given values are once, few, many or a class for expanded clones.

TRBV11-2,NA,NA,TRBJ1-4,TGTGCCAGCAGCTTAGAACCAGGGTTTGAAAAACTGTTTTTT,CASSLEPGFEKLFF
TRBV19,TRBD1,NA,TRBJ1-6,TGTGCCAGTAGGAGCCGGGACAGGGTGGTAGTGCTCGATTCACCCCTCCACTTT,CASRSRDRVVVLDSPLHF
TRBV3-1/TRBV3-2,TRBD1,NA,TRBJ1-6,TGTGCCAGCAGCTACGGACAGGTTCATTCACCCCTCCACTTT,CASSYGQVHSPLHF
TRBV7-9,TRBD2,NA,TRBJ2-1,TGTGCCAGCAGCTTAGATAGCGGGAGTGACGGGAGAGAGCAGTTCTTC,CASSLDSGSDGREQFF
TRBV9,NA,NA,TRBJ1-5,TGTGCCAGCAGCGTAGCCCCAAATCAGCCCCAGCATTTT,CASSVAPNQPQHF
TRBV6-5,TRBD1,NA,TRBJ1-2,TGTGCCAGCAGCCCCCCCGGGACAGGACTTGGCTACACCTTC,CASSPPGTGLGYTF
TRBV5-1,TRBD1,few,TRBJ2-7,TGCGCCAGCAGCTTCGAGGACAGGGGTTACGAGCAGTACTTC,CASSFEDRGYEQYF
TRBV19,NA,NA,TRBJ2-2,TGTGCCAGTAGTATCGGAAGCGGAGCGAACACCGGGGAGCTGTTTTTT,CASSIGSGANTGELFF
TRBV24-1,TRBD1,NA,TRBJ2-1,TGTGCCACCAGTGATTTGCAGCAAGGACAGGGTTTAGTTGGTGAGCAGTTCTTC,CATSDLQQGQGLVGEQFF
TRBV18,TRBD1,NA,TRBJ1-1,TGTGCCAGCTCACCACAGGGGGCCTGGACTGAAGCTTTCTTT,CASSPQGAWTEAFF
TRBV30,NA,NA,TRBJ2-6,TGTGCCTGGAGATTTACGGGTTCTGGGGCCAACGTCCTGACTTTC,CAWRFTGSGANVLTF
TRBV30,TRBD2,once,TRBJ2-1,TGTGCCTGGAGTGTACTAGCGGGAGGCCGAAGCTCCTACAATGAGCAGTTCTTC,CAWSVLAGGRSSYNEQFF
TRBV18,NA,once,TRBJ2-2,TGTGCCAGCTCACCGCGCGAGGGTACCGGGGAGCTGTTTTTT,CASSPREGTGELFF
TRBV25-1,TRBD2,few,TRBJ2-7,TGTGCCAGCAGTGATCGAGCGGGAGGTCCTGGGATCTACGAGCAGTACTTC,CASSDRAGGPGIYEQYF
TRBV28,TRBD2,NA,TRBJ2-1,TGTGCCAGCAGTGGTCTTAGGACTAGCGGGAGTAAGAGTGAGCAGTTCTTC,CASSGLRTSGSKSEQFF
TRBV27,TRBD2,few,TRBJ2-7,TGTGCCAGCAGTGGGACGGGACTAGCAGTCGACGAGCAGTACTTC,CASSGTGLAVDEQYF
TRBV3-1/TRBV3-2,TRBD2,NA,TRBJ2-1,TGTGCCAGCAGCCAAGATCAACTAGCGGGAGGGCGTTACAATGAGCAGTTCTTC,CASSQDQLAGGRYNEQFF